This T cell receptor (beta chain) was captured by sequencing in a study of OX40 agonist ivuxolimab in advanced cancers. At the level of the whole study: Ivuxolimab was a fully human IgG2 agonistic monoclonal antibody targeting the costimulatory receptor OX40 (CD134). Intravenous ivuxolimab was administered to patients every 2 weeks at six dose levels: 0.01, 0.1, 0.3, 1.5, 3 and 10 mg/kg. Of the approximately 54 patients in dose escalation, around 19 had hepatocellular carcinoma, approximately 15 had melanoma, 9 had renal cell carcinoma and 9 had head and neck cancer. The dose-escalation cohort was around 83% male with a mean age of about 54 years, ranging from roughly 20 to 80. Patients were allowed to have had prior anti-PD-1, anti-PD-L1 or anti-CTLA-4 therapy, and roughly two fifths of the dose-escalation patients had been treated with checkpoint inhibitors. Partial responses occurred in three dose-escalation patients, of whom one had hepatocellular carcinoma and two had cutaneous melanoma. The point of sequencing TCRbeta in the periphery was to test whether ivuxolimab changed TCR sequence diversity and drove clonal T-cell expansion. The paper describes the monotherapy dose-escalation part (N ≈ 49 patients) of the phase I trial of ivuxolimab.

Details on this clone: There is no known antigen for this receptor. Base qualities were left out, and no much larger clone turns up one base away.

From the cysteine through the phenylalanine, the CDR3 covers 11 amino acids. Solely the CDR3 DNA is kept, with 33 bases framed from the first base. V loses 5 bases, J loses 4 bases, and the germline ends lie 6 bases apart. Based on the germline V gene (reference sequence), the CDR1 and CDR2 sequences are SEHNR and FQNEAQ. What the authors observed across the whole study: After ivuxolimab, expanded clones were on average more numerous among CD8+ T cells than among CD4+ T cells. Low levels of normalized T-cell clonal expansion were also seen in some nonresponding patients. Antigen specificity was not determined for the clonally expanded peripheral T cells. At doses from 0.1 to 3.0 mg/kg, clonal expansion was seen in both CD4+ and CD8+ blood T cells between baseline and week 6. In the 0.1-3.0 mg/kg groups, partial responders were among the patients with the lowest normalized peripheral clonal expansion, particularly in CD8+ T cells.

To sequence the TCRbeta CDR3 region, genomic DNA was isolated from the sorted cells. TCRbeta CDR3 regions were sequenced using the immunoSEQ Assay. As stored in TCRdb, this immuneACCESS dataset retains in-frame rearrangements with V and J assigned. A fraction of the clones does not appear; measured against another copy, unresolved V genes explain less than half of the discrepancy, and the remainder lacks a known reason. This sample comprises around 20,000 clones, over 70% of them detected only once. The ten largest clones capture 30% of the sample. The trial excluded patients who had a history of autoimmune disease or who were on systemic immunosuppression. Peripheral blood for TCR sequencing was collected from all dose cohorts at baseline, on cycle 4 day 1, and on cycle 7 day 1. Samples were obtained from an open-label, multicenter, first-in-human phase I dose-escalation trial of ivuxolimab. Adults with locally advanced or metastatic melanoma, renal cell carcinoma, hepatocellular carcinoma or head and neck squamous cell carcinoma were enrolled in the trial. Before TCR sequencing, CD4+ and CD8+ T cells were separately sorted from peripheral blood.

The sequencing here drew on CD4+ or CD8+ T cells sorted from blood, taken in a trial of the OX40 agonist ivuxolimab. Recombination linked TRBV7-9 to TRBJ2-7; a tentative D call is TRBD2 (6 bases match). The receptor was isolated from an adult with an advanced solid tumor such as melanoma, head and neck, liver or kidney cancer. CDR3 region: CASSGTYEQYF. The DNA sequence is TGTGCCAGCAGCGGGACTTACGAGCAGTACTTC.